These 4 T cell receptor beta chains share one sample of origin, sequenced in a study of CD4 and CD8 cells across lung adenocarcinoma regions. TCRdb redid the calling of the PCR reads with MiXCR, one entry per CDR3 protein. The profile shows about 7,700 distinct CDR3 sequences, approximately 45% of them singletons. The sample was CD4+ T cells from the margin of a lung tumor. These receptor sequences come from a male donor with lung adenocarcinoma. The CD4 and CD8 labels of this study may be unreliable.

This chain links TRBV27 with TRBJ1-1, with a tentative D call TRBD1 (5 bases). The V gene's germline CDR1 is MNHEY and CDR2 SMNVEV (reference sequence). This CDR3 region has 15 residues. V gave up 1 base and J gave up 1 base, with 10 bases separating them. The chain's CDR3 is CASSLLAGSNTEAFF. The CDR3 bases are TGTGCCAGCAGTTTATTGGCAGGGTCGAACACTGAAGCTTTCTTT.

About this clonotype: A junction boundary mismatches the germline segment, possibly from a read error. This rearrangement joins TRBV6-1 to TRBJ2-4; tentative D call: TRBD2 (6 bases). Per the germline V gene, CDR1 is MNHNS and CDR2 is SASEGT. The CDR3 is 12 amino acids. The CDR3, as DNA: TGTGCCAGCTCCTTAGCGGAAGATATTCAGTACTTT. Amino acids: CASSLAEDIQYF.

V is TRBV4-2 and J is TRBJ2-1, with TRBD2 identical over 16 bases. This CDR3 comprises 20 residues. V was clipped by 3 bases and J by 2 bases; unmatched bases: 10. Germline V gives CDR1 LGHNA, CDR2 YNFKEQ. The CDR3 coding sequence is TGTGCCAGCAGCCATTCCGTCCCGGGACTAGCGGGGGGGGCCTACAATGAGCAGTTCTTC. Translating gives CASSHSVPGLAGGAYNEQFF.

The rearrangement uses TRBV7-9 and TRBJ2-1; no clear D gene. Deletions cut 8 bases from V and 8 bases from J, with 10 bases between. Germline V lookup: CDR1 SEHNR, CDR2 FQNEAQ (reference sequence). The CDR3 has 11 amino acids. In nucleotides, the CDR3 is TGTGCCAGCGGCAGGTCCGATGAGCAGTTCTTC. Its protein product is CASGRSDEQFF.